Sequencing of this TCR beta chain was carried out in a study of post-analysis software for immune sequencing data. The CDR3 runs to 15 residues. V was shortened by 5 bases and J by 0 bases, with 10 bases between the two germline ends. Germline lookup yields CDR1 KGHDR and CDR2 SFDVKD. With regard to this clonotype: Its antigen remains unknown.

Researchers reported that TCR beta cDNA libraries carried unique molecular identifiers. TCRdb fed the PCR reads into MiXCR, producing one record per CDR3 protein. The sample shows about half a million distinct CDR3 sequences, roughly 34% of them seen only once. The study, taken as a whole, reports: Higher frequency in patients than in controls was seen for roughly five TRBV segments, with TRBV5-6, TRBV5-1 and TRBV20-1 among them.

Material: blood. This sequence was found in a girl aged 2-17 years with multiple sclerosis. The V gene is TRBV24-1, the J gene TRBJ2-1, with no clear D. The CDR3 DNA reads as TGTGCCACCAGTGTTGGGCTTGGCTCCTACAATGAGCAGTTCTTC. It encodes CATSVGLGSYNEQFF.